This TCR beta chain is drawn from a study of a mutant IDH1 vaccine in newly diagnosed glioma. Overall study context: The treated population exhibited a male proportion of about 60%, a female proportion of 37.5%, and a mean age of about 40 years.

Stated time point: week 35, safety follow-up. Vaccination used 300 ug of mutant IDH1 20-mer peptide per dose, with topical imiquimod. Only one count was recorded for this clone. Its antigen is as yet unknown. CDR3 length equals 15 residues. Trimming stripped 1 base from V and 4 bases from J, with 11 bases between. The method was immunoSEQ multiplex PCR; TCRdb's version includes in-frame clones alone and lacks a portion of them. Of approximately 45,000 clones listed, about 88% are singletons. This receptor was taken from a woman aged 40 to 50 with glioma. The sample in question was PBMCs, obtained from a glioma patient whose treatment included an IDH1 peptide vaccine. This chain uses TRBV23-1 with TRBJ1-5; D might be TRBD1 (5 bases). TRBV23-1 is assigned to the ORF class and has an uncertain function. This CDR3 is CASSQWGRGNQPQHF. The CDR3 nucleotides are TGCGCCAGCAGTCAATGGGGTAGGGGAAATCAGCCCCAGCATTTT.